This T cell receptor (beta chain) appears in the sequencing data of a study of cytomegalovirus exposure and HLA in healthy donors. Study observations and caveats: CMV serostatus was the sole immune exposure data available.

The PCR was carried out with 60 Vbeta primers and 13 Jbeta primers. Assay: immunoSEQ multiplex PCR; the TCRdb copy retains only in-frame clones and omits some. The sample holds some 200,000 clones, 82% seen once. CDR3 length: 12 residues. Germline V lookup: CDR1 ENHRY, CDR2 SYGVKD. On this clone itself: The antigen is undetermined. Compared with germline, one end of the junction differs, possibly owing to a read error.

This TCR derives from a woman aged 50 to 60 in good health and CMV-seropositive. The rearrangement links TRBV10-3 to TRBJ2-7; TRBD1 matches at 7 bases. Sequencing used PBMCs. The CDR3 nucleotides are TGTGCCATCAGGGGGACAGATTACGAGCAGCACTTC. Residues: CAIRGTDYEQHF.